This entry concerns a single T cell receptor (beta chain). These data originate in a study of blood T cell repertoires in COVID-19. Study-level information: Samples representing acute and convalescent COVID-19 were sourced from the United States, Italy and Spain. In each case, the material was cDNA or gDNA derived from T cells, B-cell-depleted T cells, or PBMCs.

The CDR3 extends over 14 amino acids. Germline lookup yields CDR1 LNHDA and CDR2 SQIVND (reference sequence). V was clipped by 4 bases and J by 4 bases, with 13 bases between them. Methods used by the authors: Estimated nucleated cell counts came from reference gene primer amplification. The data were produced by immunoSEQ multiplex PCR, yet TCRdb's version contains in-frame clones alone and is incomplete. Clone size and V and J calls were adopted from that table, with D and trimming inferred from the DNA. Altogether roughly 110,000 clones are present, roughly 83% being singletons, with the ten largest covering 4.2%.

The chain carries TRBV19 and TRBJ1-2; no firm D call. Sequenced: peripheral blood. The sequence came from a human donor in a cohort sampled during active COVID-19. CDR3 amino acids: CASSSQVSAYGYTF. DNA for the CDR3: TGTGCCAGTAGTAGTCAGGTATCCGCCTATGGCTACACCTTC.